Following are 19 T cell receptor beta chains from one sample sequenced in a study of blood T cell repertoires in COVID-19. TCRdb keeps only in-frame clones here, not all; method: immunoSEQ multiplex PCR. Seen here are approximately 240,000 clones, 70% to 90% observed once, and the top ten hold 2% to 2.5%. The sample taken for sequencing was peripheral blood. These receptors were taken from a woman aged 40 to 50 who had recovered from COVID-19.

The chain couples TRBV5-1 to TRBJ1-6; 9 bases match TRBD1. The CDR3 totals 16 residues. The J segment lost 7 bases and the V segment lost 4 bases, leaving 9 bases of the junction unmatched. The germline V gene encodes CDR1 SGHRS and CDR2 YFSETQ. The DNA of the CDR3 is TGCGCCAGCAGCATAGGGACAGGGCCAAGGAATTCACCCCTCCACTTT. It translates to CASSIGTGPRNSPLHF.

This chain connects TRBV27 to TRBJ2-1; 9 nucleotides line up with TRBD2. The germline gives CDR1 MNHEY, CDR2 SMNVEV (reference sequence). With 4 bases clipped from V and 6 bases from J, the junction kept 10 bases outside the gene matches. The CDR3 sequence is 16 residues long. CDR3 sequence: CASSSRSGSLINEQFF. The DNA for the CDR3 is TGTGCCAGCAGTTCACGTAGCGGGAGTTTAATCAATGAGCAGTTCTTC.

This chain joins TRBV15 and TRBJ2-1, with D hard to call. Trimming removed 1 base from V and 8 bases from J, with 6 bases in between. CDR1 and CDR2 from the germline V gene are LNHNV and YYDKDF (reference sequence). The CDR3 extends over 12 amino acids. Here the CDR3 reads CATSRGLYEQFF. The CDR3, as DNA: TGTGCCACCAGCAGAGGGCTCTATGAGCAGTTCTTC.

The V and J genes are TRBV7-6 and TRBJ1-4; TRBD1 aligns across 9 bases. The V gene end was trimmed by 5 bases and the J gene end by 7 bases; junction bases not matched to a gene: 5. CDR1 SGHVS and CDR2 FNYEAQ come from the germline V gene. The length of the CDR3 is 14 residues. CDR3 nucleotide sequence: TGTGCCAGCAGCCGGGACAGGGTTGTTGAAAAACTGTTTTTT. Residues: CASSRDRVVEKLFF.

J is TRBJ1-5 and V is TRBV19; possible D gene TRBD1, 5 bases. Per the germline V gene, CDR1 is LNHDA and CDR2 is SQIVND (reference sequence). The CDR3 consists of 16 residues. V was pared by 4 bases and J by 0 bases, with 13 bases between. The CDR3 protein is CASSRQTENSNQPQHF. Here the CDR3 DNA reads TGTGCCAGTAGTAGACAGACAGAGAATAGCAATCAGCCCCAGCATTTT.

CDR3 sequence reads: CASSQKGHPSYGYTF. In DNA form, the CDR3 reads TGTGCCAGCAGCCAGAAGGGACATCCCAGCTATGGCTACACCTTC. The chain combines TRBV5-6 with TRBJ1-2, with D perhaps TRBD1 (6 bases). CDR1 SGHDT and CDR2 YYEEEE come from the germline V gene. The CDR3 spans 15 residues. Trimming shortened V by 4 bases and J by 4 bases, and 17 bases separated the two germline ends.

V gene TRBV25-1 combines with J gene TRBJ1-5; no definite D call. This CDR3 is built from 13 residues. V was trimmed by 4 bases and J by 6 bases, leaving 10 bases between them. Per the germline V gene, CDR1 is MGHDK and CDR2 is SYGVNS. CDR3 nucleotides: TGTGCCAGCAGTGGGTACGCCGGTCAGCCCCAGCATTTT. Amino acid sequence: CASSGYAGQPQHF.

The rearrangement joins TRBV4-2 to TRBJ2-5; 13 bases match TRBD2. CDR1 and CDR2 (germline): LGHNA, YNFKEQ. The CDR3 spans 17 residues. After removal of 4 bases from V and 5 bases from J, the junction contained 10 bases not matched to a gene. In DNA form, the CDR3 reads TGTGCCAGCAGCCTCGGGACTAGCGGGACTATAGGTGAGACCCAGTACTTC. It yields the protein CASSLGTSGTIGETQYF.

V is TRBV10-3 and J is TRBJ2-3; 10 nucleotides match TRBD2. Per germline, CDR1 ENHRY and CDR2 SYGVKD. Trimming at V came to 10 bases and at J to 6 bases, leaving 13 bases not matched to a gene. This CDR3 contains 15 residues. Here the CDR3 reads CATGVSGGRTDTQYF. The CDR3 nucleotides are TGTGCCACGGGGGTTAGCGGGGGGCGGACGGATACGCAGTATTTT.

This chain uses TRBV7-2 with TRBJ2-5; 8 bases align to TRBD2. The germline V gene has CDR1 SGHTA and CDR2 FQGNSA. V trimming: 5 bases; J trimming: 5 bases; junction bases outside the gene matches: 10. There are 15 residues in the CDR3. The CDR3 reads CASSEPGGLRETQYF. The CDR3 DNA reads TGTGCCAGCAGCGAGCCGGGGGGGCTAAGGGAGACCCAGTACTTC.

The J gene is TRBJ2-2, the V gene TRBV7-8, with 11 positions matching TRBD1. CDR1 and CDR2 (germline): SGHVS, FQNEAQ. This CDR3 region has 16 residues. V lost 3 bases, J lost 4 bases, and 4 bases stayed unmatched. CDR3 bases: TGTGCCAGCAGCTTCCGGACAGGGGGCTTCACCGGGGAGCTGTTTTTT. Protein product: CASSFRTGGFTGELFF.

This clone was seen a single time. The rearrangement joins TRBV7-8 to TRBJ1-3; 7 nucleotides align to TRBD1. Germline CDR1 is SGHVS and CDR2 is FQNEAQ. The CDR3 extends over 16 amino acids. V shed 5 bases, J shed 0 bases, and the junction held 7 bases outside the gene matches. The CDR3 sequence: CASSPGTASSGNTIYF. In DNA, the CDR3 is TGTGCCAGCAGCCCCGGGACAGCCTCCTCTGGAAACACCATATATTTT. The full variable domain, with the rest looked up from reference TRBV7-8 and TRBJ1-3, is GAGVSQSPRYKVAKRGQDVALRCDPISGHVSLFWYQQALGQGPEFLTYFQNEAQLDKSGLPSDRFFAERPEGSVSTLKIQRTQQEDSAVYLCASSPGTASSGNTIYFGEGSWLTVV.

The gene calls are TRBV2 and TRBJ2-5; 7 nucleotides line up with TRBD1. The CDR3 contains 15 residues. Germline-derived CDR1 and CDR2 are SNHLY and FYNNEI. V was clipped by 5 bases and J by 3 bases; unmatched bases: 9. CDR3 DNA sequence: TGTGCCAGCAGTCATGGAACAACAGGGGAAGAGACCCAGTACTTC. Residues: CASSHGTTGEETQYF. Supplemented by reference TRBV2 and TRBJ2-5, the full variable domain reads EPEVTQTPSHQVTQMGQEVILRCVPISNHLYFYWYRQILGQKVEFLVSFYNNEISEKSEIFDDQFSVERPDGSNFTLKIRSTKLEDSAMYFCASSHGTTGEETQYFGPGTRLLVL.

V gene TRBV19 combines with J gene TRBJ2-4; 8 bases are a match to TRBD1. V lost 6 bases, J lost 5 bases, and 9 bases stayed unmatched. Germline CDR1 is LNHDA and CDR2 is SQIVND (reference sequence). CDR3 length equals 15 residues. In DNA, the CDR3 is TGTGCCAGTAGAGGGGACCGGGACAGGCAAAACATTCAGTACTTC. Its protein product is CASRGDRDRQNIQYF.

The chain combines TRBV28 with TRBJ1-4, with TRBD1 as a possible D gene (5 bases). The CDR3 is 17 amino acids. The V gene lost 6 bases and the J gene lost 5 bases, with 22 bases spanning the gap. The germline CDR1 and CDR2 sequences are MDHEN and SYDVKM. The CDR3 sequence is CASRNQGGRSWNEKLFF. The CDR3 DNA sequence: TGTGCCAGCAGGAACCAGGGCGGGAGGAGTTGGAATGAAAAACTGTTTTTT. Variable domain in full (rest from reference TRBV28 and TRBJ1-4): DVKVTQSSRYLVKRTGEKVFLECVQDMDHENMFWYRQDPGLGLRLIYFSYDVKMKEKGDIPEGYSVSREKKERFSLILESASTNQTSMYLCASRNQGGRSWNEKLFFGSGTQLSVL.

V and J are TRBV7-2 and TRBJ2-7; 9 positions match TRBD2. CDR1 is SGHTA and CDR2 is FQGNSA in the germline V gene. The CDR3 covers 15 residues. Trimming cost V 5 bases and J 11 bases; bases outside gene matches: 16. The chain's CDR3 is CASSQQPGLAGKEYF. In DNA form, the CDR3 reads TGTGCCAGCAGCCAACAACCGGGGCTAGCGGGAAAGGAGTACTTC.

The rearrangement joins TRBV28 to TRBJ1-4; 9 nucleotides line up with TRBD1. The V and J ends lost 6 bases and 8 bases, in that order; junction bases with no gene match: 16. The CDR3 length is 17 residues. Germline CDR1 and CDR2: MDHEN and SYDVKM. The CDR3, as DNA: TGTGCCAGCAGGGCGGTAACCACCGGGACAGGGTACGAAAAACTGTTTTTT. Translating gives CASRAVTTGTGYEKLFF.

The chain joins TRBV5-6 to TRBJ2-2; 7 bases agree with TRBD1. After removal of 2 bases from V and 6 bases from J, the junction contained 7 bases not matched to a gene. Germline-derived CDR1 and CDR2 are SGHDT and YYEEEE. The CDR3 length is 15 residues. CDR3 bases: TGTGCCAGCAGCTTAAGGACAGGTGGATCCGGGGAGCTGTTTTTT. Protein sequence: CASSLRTGGSGELFF.

This chain links TRBV25-1 with TRBJ1-2; no reliable D call. V was pared by 4 bases and J by 5 bases, with 8 bases between. CDR1 MGHDK and CDR2 SYGVNS come from the germline V gene. This CDR3 region has 12 residues. CDR3 amino acids: CASSGPGYGYTF. In DNA form, the CDR3 reads TGTGCCAGCAGTGGCCCCGGGTATGGCTACACCTTC.